This T cell receptor beta chain was sequenced during a study of T cell responses to AZD1222 COVID-19 vaccine. As for the study in general: Second-dose recipients at about 4 or about 12 weeks were treated as one pooled group.

Findings of the study overall: Spike-wide vaccine-associated CD4 TCRs dominated at 160-218 and 743-854. Targets within unmutated variant regions were reportedly found for nearly half of spike-specific TCRs.

As regards this clone: Its antigen is undetermined.

Clones were read by immunoSEQ multiplex PCR, and TCRdb kept only the in-frame ones, dropping some. This table holds approximately 100,000 clones, over 75% found once. The sequencing used peripheral blood, collected on day 0 of AZD1222 vaccination. This TCR derives from an adult in good health.

CDR3: CASSLGRGFYNEQFF. The CDR3 DNA sequence: TGTGCCAGCAGCTTAGGAAGGGGGTTCTACAATGAGCAGTTCTTC. V and J are TRBV11-3 and TRBJ2-1; D perhaps matches TRBD1 (6 bases). CDR3 length: 15 amino acids. From germline, CDR1 is SGHNT and CDR2 YENEEA. Trimming cost V 1 base and J 3 bases, with 10 bases left between them. Based on the CDR3 plus reference TRBV11-3 and TRBJ2-1, the full variable domain is EAGVVQSPRYKIIEKKQPVAFWCNPISGHNTLYWYLQNLGQGPELLIRYENEEAVDDSQLPKDRFSAERLKGVDSTLKIQPAELGDSAVYLCASSLGRGFYNEQFFGPGTRLTVL.